Following are 17 T cell receptor beta chains from one sample sequenced in a study of T-cell reconstitution after alpha-beta-depleted transplantation in children. Construction of the TCRbeta library involved unique molecular identifiers. Using its own MiXCR run on the PCR reads, TCRdb lists one record per CDR3 protein. The sample records 500,000 to 650,000 distinct CDR3 sequences, 13% being singletons. Sequences were derived from PBMCs, mostly from graft donor cells, sampled 360 days after TCRalphabeta/CD19-depleted stem cell transplant. These receptors originate from a male patient under 18 who had a stem cell transplant for acute myeloid leukemia, so the T cells may come from the graft donor.

This clonotype was detected a few times. The V gene is TRBV20-1, the J gene TRBJ1-5; 7 bases match TRBD1. Looked up from germline, CDR1 is DFQATT and CDR2 is SNEGSKA (reference sequence). The V and J ends lost 5 bases and 2 bases, in that order; junction bases with no gene match: 12. The CDR3 extends over 16 amino acids. Written as DNA, the CDR3 is TGCAGTGCTCCCCAAACGACAGGGTTACGCAATCAGCCCCAGCATTTT. It is translated as CSAPQTTGLRNQPQHF.

This clonotype has more than one count but fewer than ten. The chain is built from TRBV18 and TRBJ2-6; 9 nucleotides align to TRBD2. The CDR3 spans 19 residues. V was pared by 0 bases and J by 0 bases, with 6 bases of the junction left unmatched. Looked up from germline, CDR1 is KGHSH and CDR2 is LQKENI. The CDR3 protein is CASSPPILAGPSGANVLTF. The CDR3 bases are TGTGCCAGCTCACCACCGATCCTAGCGGGACCCTCTGGGGCCAACGTCCTGACTTTC.

As to this clonotype: Being one base from a much bigger clone, this may be a read error. The chain links TRBV21-1 to TRBJ2-5. TRBV21-1 is noted as a pseudogene. The CDR3 spans 14 residues. The CDR3 region has the DNA TGTGCCAGCAGCAATTCTGGGGTCTTAGAGATCCAGTACTTC. It translates to CASSNSGVLEIQYF.

The table lists this clonotype with many counts. The chain is built from TRBV4-3 and TRBJ2-2, with TRBD1 matching over 9 bases. Trimming removed 0 bases from V and 8 bases from J; junction bases left unmatched: 4. The CDR3 is 15 residues long. Germline CDR1 is LGHNA and CDR2 is YSLEER. The CDR3 coding sequence is TGCGCCAGCAGCCAAGAGGGGACAGGGCCTGGGGAGCTGTTTTTT. Its translation: CASSQEGTGPGELFF.

This chain joins TRBV29-1 and TRBJ2-7; TRBD1 matches at 7 bases. This CDR3 region has 13 residues. Germline values: CDR1 SQVTM, CDR2 ANQGSEA. V lost 7 bases, J lost 0 bases, and 6 bases stayed unmatched. The CDR3 spells CSAQGDASYEQYF. The CDR3 DNA reads TGCAGCGCCCAGGGGGACGCCTCCTACGAGCAGTACTTC.

This clonotype was detected ten times or more. J is TRBJ2-2 and V is TRBV15, with no clear D. This CDR3 has 10 amino acids. CDR1 and CDR2 (germline): LNHNV, YYDKDF (reference sequence). V was cut by 8 bases and J by 6 bases, with 4 bases left in between. The CDR3 is CATEAGELFF. DNA of the CDR3: TGTGCCACCGAAGCCGGGGAGCTGTTTTTT.

V usage is TRBV29-1 and J usage is TRBJ2-7, with D possibly TRBD1 on 6 matching bases. V lost 4 bases to trimming and J lost 3 bases, with 13 bases between them. In germline, CDR1 is SQVTM, CDR2 ANQGSEA. This CDR3 has 13 amino acids. CDR3 DNA sequence: TGCAGCGTTGTCGGCAGGGGCTACTACGAGCAGTACTTC. Protein sequence: CSVVGRGYYEQYF.

The rearrangement uses TRBV4-3 and TRBJ2-2; D unclear. Per germline, CDR1 LGHNA and CDR2 YSLEER. The germline V and J ends were trimmed by 5 bases and 0 bases, with 13 bases remaining between them. The CDR3 is 16 amino acids. CDR3 DNA: TGCGCCAGCAGCGCCACGGCCCGCTCGAACACCGGGGAGCTGTTTTTT. This sequence encodes CASSATARSNTGELFF.

The genes are TRBV7-2 and TRBJ1-1; 7 bases align to TRBD1. Germline CDR1 is SGHTA and CDR2 is FQGNSA. This CDR3 is built from 13 residues. The trim removed 6 bases at V and 4 bases at J, leaving 5 bases unmatched. The CDR3 protein is CASSSDRATEAFF. CDR3 nucleotides: TGTGCCAGCAGTTCTGACAGGGCCACTGAAGCTTTCTTT.

V usage is TRBV9 and J usage is TRBJ2-2; D is tentatively TRBD1 or TRBD2 (5 bases each). The CDR3 covers 16 residues. Germline loops: CDR1 SGDLS, CDR2 YYNGEE. V was clipped by 0 bases and J by 4 bases, with 13 bases between them. DNA of the CDR3: TGTGCCAGCAGCGTAGCGGTCGGGACGACCACCGGGGAGCTGTTTTTT. It translates to CASSVAVGTTTGELFF. Looking up the rest from reference TRBV9 and TRBJ2-2 gives the full variable domain: DSGVTQTPKHLITATGQRVTLRCSPRSGDLSVYWYQQSLDQGLQFLIQYYNGEERAKGNILERFSAQQFPDLHSELNLSSLELGDSALYFCASSVAVGTTTGELFFGEGSRLTVL.

This chain joins TRBV6-1 and TRBJ2-6, with 9 bases that match TRBD1. The CDR3 is made up of 17 amino acids. The trim removed 5 bases at V and 0 bases at J, leaving 5 bases unmatched. Germline V gene sequence: CDR1 MNHNS, CDR2 SASEGT. The CDR3 sequence: CASSLGQGRSGANVLTF. CDR3 nucleotide sequence: TGTGCCAGCAGTCTGGGACAGGGCCGCTCTGGGGCCAACGTCCTGACTTTC.

This clonotype has more than one count but fewer than ten. The rearrangement uses TRBV28 and TRBJ2-7, with 10 bases matching TRBD1. The V gene end was trimmed by 5 bases and the J gene end by 3 bases; junction bases not matched to a gene: 4. The germline V gene has CDR1 MDHEN and CDR2 SYDVKM. The CDR3 is 14 amino acids. The CDR3 sequence is CASSGQGGIYEQYF. The CDR3 coding sequence is TGTGCCAGCAGTGGACAGGGGGGAATCTACGAGCAGTACTTC.

The chain couples TRBV20-1 to TRBJ2-3, with 8 bases lining up with TRBD2. Germline lookup yields CDR1 DFQATT and CDR2 SNEGSKA (reference sequence). CDR3 length: 15 amino acids. Trimming removed 8 bases from V and 0 bases from J; junction bases left unmatched: 10. The chain's CDR3 is CSIIRAGVSTDTQYF. The CDR3 DNA follows: TGCAGTATAATTAGAGCGGGAGTTAGCACAGATACGCAGTATTTT.

Remarks on this clonotype: It is unclear where the CDR3 begins or ends on the DNA, so no DNA is shown, and the CDR3 is as TCRdb lists it. This sequence joins TRBV7-5 and TRBJ1-1; the table's D call of TRBD1 was not tested on the DNA. TRBV7-5 is a documented pseudogene. The length of the CDR3 is 17 amino acids, counting both ends. The CDR3 reads CISVPEAQGQGNTEAFF.

This chain links TRBV18 with TRBJ1-5, with no clear D. Per germline, CDR1 KGHSH and CDR2 LQKENI. Trimming removed 6 bases from V and 4 bases from J, with 10 bases in between. The CDR3 has 13 amino acids. The CDR3, as DNA: TGTGCCAGCTCGCCAGCGGAGAATCAGCCCCAGCATTTT. The encoded protein is CASSPAENQPQHF.

This clonotype has a handful of counts. The chain couples TRBV3-1 to TRBJ2-2; perhaps TRBD1 as D (5 bases). Looked up from germline, CDR1 is LGHDT and CDR2 is YNNKEL (reference sequence). V lost 2 bases, J lost 2 bases, and 12 bases lay in between. The CDR3 runs to 16 residues. The DNA for the CDR3 is TGTGCCAGCAGCCAACAGGGTGGGGTAAACACCGGGGAGCTGTTTTTT. As protein: CASSQQGGVNTGELFF.

This clonotype appeared a few times. The chain recombines TRBV11-2 with TRBJ2-5; 10 bases are a match to TRBD2. The CDR3 has 20 amino acids. V shed 1 base, J shed 4 bases, and the junction held 18 bases outside the gene matches. Germline assignment: CDR1 SGHAT and CDR2 FQNNGV. The CDR3 DNA is TGTGCCAGCAGCTTAGTTCCAATTTCTAGCGGGAGAGTACGGAGAGAGACCCAGTACTTC. Residues: CASSLVPISSGRVRRETQYF.